Detailed here is one T cell receptor (beta chain). Antigen unknown. Donors consisted of healthy bone marrow donors. The data were obtained in a study of cytomegalovirus exposure and HLA in healthy donors. Vbeta (60) and Jbeta (13) primers were used in the PCR. Assay: immunoSEQ multiplex PCR; the TCRdb copy retains only in-frame clones and omits some. The top ten clones hold around 7.1% of a sample with 120,000 to 150,000 clones, 79% of them seen once. The CDR3 runs to 13 residues. V trimming: 8 bases; J trimming: 6 bases; junction bases outside the gene matches: 7. In germline, CDR1 is LNHDA, CDR2 SQIVND (reference sequence). Whole-study findings and limits: The authors listed approximately 160 TCR beta chains as cytomegalovirus-associated. TRBV6-2, TRBV6-3 and some other V segments were excluded as indistinguishable.

The receptor was derived from a woman aged 40 to 50 in good health and CMV-seropositive. Input material: PBMCs. The chain is built from TRBV19 and TRBJ2-7, with 10 bases that match TRBD2. This CDR3 reads CASLASGGSEQYF. The CDR3 nucleotides read TGTGCCAGTCTCGCTAGCGGGGGTTCCGAGCAGTACTTC.